The rows below give T cell receptor beta chains drawn from one sample of a study of blood T cell repertoires in COVID-19. The assay was immunoSEQ multiplex PCR, and TCRdb's table has in-frame clones only and misses some. The sample has around 190,000 clones, approximately 80% seen once. The sequencing sample was made of peripheral blood. The receptors stem from a woman aged 50 to 65 with active or convalescent COVID-19. The CDR3 runs from the conserved cysteine through the conserved F or W. The listing skips clone size in some rows; elsewhere it reads once, few, many or a size class.

size,V,J,CDR3
once,TRBV27,TRBJ1-5,CASSHGTGVRSANQPQHF
once,TRBV7-3,TRBJ1-2,CASSAGQGIDGYTF
NA,TRBV2,TRBJ2-1,CASSTRGGGGEQFF
NA,TRBV15,TRBJ1-1,CATSRNLGQGKNTEAFF
NA,TRBV20-1,TRBJ1-5,CSASSGARSNQPQHF
NA,TRBV3-1/TRBV3-2,TRBJ2-3,CASSLLPAGGGGDTQYF
NA,TRBV7-2,TRBJ1-2,CASSSNPGQGYGYTF
NA,TRBV28,TRBJ1-2,CASSPDRRYGYTF
NA,TRBV7-2,TRBJ2-1,CASKLEGQGYNEQFF
NA,TRBV27,TRBJ2-1,CASSVGPSGTSGRGNEQFF
NA,TRBV2,TRBJ1-2,CASSDDSDYGYTF
NA,TRBV6-5,TRBJ1-1,CASTGQGRTEAFF
NA,TRBV9,TRBJ1-2,CASSVGTGHGYTF
many,TRBV7-2,TRBJ2-1,CASSFGTDYNEQFF
few,TRBV13,TRBJ1-2,CASRTRGQGNYGYTF
NA,TRBV29-1,TRBJ2-2,CSVVTGQNTGELFF
medium-sized,TRBV9,TRBJ2-3,CASSKGGDLYTDTQYF
NA,TRBV5-6,TRBJ1-5,CASSHGQPKLNQPQHF
NA,TRBV4-3,TRBJ1-3,CASSQDLPAGQFSGNTIYF
NA,TRBV27,TRBJ2-1,CASRIGGSSYNEQFF
once,TRBV19,TRBJ1-1,CASSNRGRKNTEAFF
NA,TRBV6-2/TRBV6-3,TRBJ1-5,CASSYGVSNQPQHF
NA,TRBV28,TRBJ2-2,CASSSLGQGPTGELFF
NA,TRBV5-4,TRBJ2-5,CASSRTGTIQETQYF
few,TRBV4-1,TRBJ2-7,CASSQDRLAGVFEQYF
NA,TRBV5-1,TRBJ1-2,CASSDERNYGYTF
NA,TRBV6-1,TRBJ1-4,CASSEIPRGTGGEKLFF
NA,TRBV5-1,TRBJ1-2,CASMGTNYGYTF
few,TRBV5-4,TRBJ2-7,CASSPGSHQGDEQYF
NA,TRBV19,TRBJ1-2,CASSILAPRYGYTF
NA,TRBV3-1/TRBV3-2,TRBJ2-1,CASSRPAGARVEQFF
NA,TRBV11-2,TRBJ2-1,CASSPPGLAGGPRQFF
NA,TRBV15,TRBJ2-2,CATSRDPRTGADYTGELFF